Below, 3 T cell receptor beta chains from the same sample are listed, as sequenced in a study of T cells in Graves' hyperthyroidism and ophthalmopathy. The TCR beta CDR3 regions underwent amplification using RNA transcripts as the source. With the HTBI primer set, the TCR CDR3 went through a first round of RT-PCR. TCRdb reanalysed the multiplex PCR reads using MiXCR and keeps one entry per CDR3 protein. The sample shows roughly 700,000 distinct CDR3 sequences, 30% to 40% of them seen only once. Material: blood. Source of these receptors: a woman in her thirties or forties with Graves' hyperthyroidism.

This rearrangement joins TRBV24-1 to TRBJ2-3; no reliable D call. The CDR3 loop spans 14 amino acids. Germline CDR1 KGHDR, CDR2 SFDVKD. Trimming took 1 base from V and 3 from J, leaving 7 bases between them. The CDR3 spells CATSDFAETDTQYF. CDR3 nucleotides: TGTGCCACCAGTGATTTCGCGGAAACAGATACGCAGTATTTT.

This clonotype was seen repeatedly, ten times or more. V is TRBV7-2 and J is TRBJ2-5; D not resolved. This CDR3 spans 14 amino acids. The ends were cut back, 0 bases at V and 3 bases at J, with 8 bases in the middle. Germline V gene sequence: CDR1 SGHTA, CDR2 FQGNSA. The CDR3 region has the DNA TGTGCCAGCAGCTTAGCAGCGATCAAAGAGACCCAGTACTTC. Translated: CASSLAAIKETQYF.

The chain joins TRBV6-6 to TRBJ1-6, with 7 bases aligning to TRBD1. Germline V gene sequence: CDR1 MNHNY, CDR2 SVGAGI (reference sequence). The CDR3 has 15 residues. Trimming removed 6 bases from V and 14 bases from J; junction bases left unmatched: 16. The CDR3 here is CASRKQTGKSSALHF. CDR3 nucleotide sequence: TGTGCCAGCAGGAAACAGACAGGGAAATCGTCCGCCCTCCACTTT.